The sequence of this T cell receptor (beta chain) was determined in a study of T cell repertoires in cytomegalovirus infection. Study context: Recently identified HLA-C-restricted CMV epitopes and well-studied HLA-B-restricted CMV epitopes were used by the study. Public TCR beta signature analysis indicated the presence of both CMV infection and matching HLA type. Study-wide points: The study found HLA-C-restricted CMV-specific TCR beta clonotypes dominating the ex vivo response. People with CMV and the relevant HLA were identified by cumulative public TCR beta family frequency.

Germline V gene sequence: CDR1 DFQATT, CDR2 SNEGSKA (reference sequence). V was shortened by 4 bases and J by 5 bases, with 6 bases between the two germline ends. The CDR3 loop spans 11 amino acids. TCRdb called the reads again in MiXCR, with one record for every CDR3 protein. The sample has hundreds of thousands of distinct CDR3 sequences, 32% seen once; the top ten hold roughly 12%. Turning to this clonotype: Its antigen remains unknown.

The V and J genes are TRBV20-1 and TRBJ1-5; no clear D gene. Sequencing used cultured CD8+ T cells from PBMCs, obtained from culture after CMV antigen stimulation. This receptor was taken from a human donor in good health (CMV status not recorded). Some clones in this sample may be carry-over from other donors' samples. The CDR3 region is CSATGHQPQHF. The CDR3 region has the DNA TGCAGTGCTACCGGGCATCAGCCCCAGCATTTT.